Each of the 9 T cell receptor beta chains below was sequenced from the same sample in a study of cytomegalovirus exposure and HLA in healthy donors. Clones were read by immunoSEQ multiplex PCR, and TCRdb kept only the in-frame ones, dropping some. This sample has approximately 220,000 clones, with around nine tenths found just once. The sequenced sample was PBMCs. These receptors were collected from a man younger than 30 in good health and CMV-seronegative.

A word on this clone: At one of its ends the junction is not consistent with the germline gene, which may arise from a read error. The gene calls are TRBV7-9 and TRBJ2-1, with TRBD2 matching 11 bases. Per the germline V gene, CDR1 is SEHNR and CDR2 is FQNEAQ (reference sequence). The CDR3 has 16 amino acids. CDR3 sequence (DNA): TGTGCCAGCATACTAGCGGGAGCCCCTAGTCAAAATGGGCAGTTCTTC. It encodes CASILAGAPSQNGQFF.

This clone was counted once. The V call is TRBV5-6, the J call TRBJ1-4; D is perhaps TRBD1 (5 bases). This CDR3 has 15 amino acids. Trimming stripped 0 bases from V and 4 bases from J, with 10 bases between. Per germline, CDR1 SGHDT and CDR2 YYEEEE. CDR3 coding DNA: TGTGCCAGCAGCTTGGTAGCGGGGGGTAATGAAAAACTGTTTTTT. It encodes CASSLVAGGNEKLFF. The whole variable domain, remainder taken from reference TRBV5-6 and TRBJ1-4, is DAGVTQSPTHLIKTRGQQVTLRCSPKSGHDTVSWYQQALGQGPQFIFQYYEEEERQRGNFPDRFSGHQFPNYSSELNVNALLLGDSALYLCASSLVAGGNEKLFFGSGTQLSVL.

The chain recombines TRBV4-2 with TRBJ2-1; TRBD2 is a possible D gene (5 bases). The ends were cut back, 4 bases at V and 10 bases at J, with 11 bases in the middle. Per the germline V gene, CDR1 is LGHNA and CDR2 is YNFKEQ. The CDR3 is 12 amino acids. The CDR3 DNA sequence: TGTGCCAGCAGCCGATCAGAGCGGGAGCAGTTCTTC. It is translated as CASSRSEREQFF.

This rearrangement joins TRBV4-3 to TRBJ2-3; possibly TRBD2 for D (6 bases). The CDR3 has 16 amino acids. Germline assignment: CDR1 LGHNA and CDR2 YSLEER. Trimming stripped 4 bases from V and 0 bases from J, with 14 bases between. Written as DNA, the CDR3 is TGCGCCAGCAGCCGGGAGGTAGCGGTTAGCACAGATACGCAGTATTTT. Translated: CASSREVAVSTDTQYF.

This rearrangement joins TRBV7-8 to TRBJ2-1, with D possibly being TRBD2 (6 bases). Germline V gene sequence: CDR1 SGHVS, CDR2 FQNEAQ. This CDR3 is 14 amino acids long. V lost 5 bases and J lost 8, with 16 bases in between. CDR3 DNA: TGTGCCAGCAGCGAGACTAGGGGTGTTGATGAGCAGTTCTTC. Encoded protein: CASSETRGVDEQFF.

The V call is TRBV6-5, the J call TRBJ1-4; 9 nucleotides line up with TRBD1. Germline CDR1 reads MNHEY; CDR2 reads SVGAGI. Losses at the gene ends were 7 bases for V and 7 bases for J; bases not matched to a gene: 4. The CDR3 runs 13 residues. CDR3 in amino acids: CASNTGGGEKLFF. The CDR3 region has the DNA TGTGCCAGCAACACAGGGGGCGGTGAAAAACTGTTTTTT.

This clone was seen only once. The CDR3 loop reads CASSLSTSREQYF. As DNA, the CDR3 is TGTGCCAGCAGCTTATCGACTAGCCGCGAGCAGTACTTC. V and J are TRBV7-9 and TRBJ2-7; the match to TRBD2 covers 7 bases. CDR1 is SEHNR and CDR2 is FQNEAQ in the germline V gene (reference sequence). The CDR3 totals 13 residues. V shed 2 bases and J 6 bases; nucleotides not matched to a gene: 4.

The J gene is TRBJ2-3, the V gene TRBV27; D is perhaps TRBD1 (5 bases). The CDR3 is 15 amino acids. CDR1 is MNHEY, CDR2 SMNVEV, per germline (reference sequence). V was clipped by 2 bases and J by 3 bases, with 12 bases between them. The CDR3 loop reads CASSLGVRGTDTQYF. CDR3 nucleotides: TGTGCCAGCAGTTTAGGGGTAAGGGGAACAGATACGCAGTATTTT.

This chain joins TRBV4-1 and TRBJ2-1; D gene ambiguous. CDR1 MGHRA and CDR2 YSYEKL come from the germline V gene. There are 13 residues in the CDR3. Trimming removed 4 bases at V and 6 bases at J, with 10 bases between. Here the CDR3 reads CASSRLLVNEQFF. The CDR3 nucleotides read TGCGCCAGCAGCCGCCTCCTAGTCAATGAGCAGTTCTTC.